The source of this T cell receptor beta chain is a study of blood T cell repertoires in COVID-19 (dated by TCRdb to about 2020). Background on the whole study: Samples covering the acute and convalescent phases of COVID-19 were provided by collaborators in the United States, Italy and Spain. Where available, HLA class I and class II types were obtained from metadata supplied by the sample provider rather than from assay-based typing. Nearly every sample came with metadata listing a de-identified subject ID, COVID-19 status, age in years and sex. The dataset comprised deeply sampled blood TCRbeta repertoires from subjects exposed to, actively infected with, or recovered from COVID-19. Samples came from the ongoing ImmuneRACE study (first 160 participants) plus 1,254 subjects from 6 global collaborators. The material from the prospective study consisted of cDNA or gDNA derived from T cells, B-cell-depleted T cells, or PBMCs. The repertoires were made available in a free public database intended to serve as a resource for research on the immune response to SARS-CoV-2. Results the study describes overall, beyond this receptor: How much clinical and demographic metadata was included differed by source and by participant, and the metadata was provided uncurated.

TCRbeta CDR3 regions were amplified from genomic DNA using the immunoSEQ Assay, a bias-controlled multiplex PCR. Per the original workflow: Within the assay, amplification of reference gene primers was used to estimate how many nucleated cells each sample contained. Sequence reads were collapsed and filtered to measure the absolute abundance of every unique TCRbeta CDR3 rearrangement. Productive Simpson clonality was computed per sample as the square root of Simpson's diversity index over productive rearrangements. TCRdb took over this immuneACCESS table, retaining in-frame rearrangements with V and J assigned. Such tables are incomplete; in checked studies, under half of the missing clones stem from an unresolved V gene, and the remainder is unexplained. That table is the source of V, J and clone size, and D and trimming were worked out from the DNA. The sample table contains roughly 120,000 clones; only one count was recorded for 87% of them. In total, the top ten clones hold more than 2% of the sample.

Of note for this clone: Its antigen target is currently unknown. Per-base quality was not reported, and no clone a single base away is much larger than it.

Sequences SNHLY (CDR1) and FYNNEI (CDR2) are obtained from the germline V gene. From its cysteine to its phenylalanine, the CDR3 spans 14 amino acids. Just the 42-base CDR3 DNA is kept, in frame starting at base 1. V lost 5 bases and J lost 6 bases, and the count of bases not matched to a germline gene is 4. Collaborating institutions collected whole blood in K2EDTA tubes following their own protocols. For TCRbeta analysis, collaborator samples were shipped as frozen whole blood, as isolated PBMCs, or as DNA extracted from either sample type. Sequenced input: peripheral blood. The sequence came from a woman in her forties or fifties with acute or convalescent COVID-19. Rearrangement joined TRBV2 to TRBJ1-4, with 9 junctional bases fitting TRBD1. The DNA is as follows: TGTGCCAGCAGTTTTGACAGGGGGGATGAAAAACTGTTTTTT. Its amino acids are CASSFDRGDEKLFF.